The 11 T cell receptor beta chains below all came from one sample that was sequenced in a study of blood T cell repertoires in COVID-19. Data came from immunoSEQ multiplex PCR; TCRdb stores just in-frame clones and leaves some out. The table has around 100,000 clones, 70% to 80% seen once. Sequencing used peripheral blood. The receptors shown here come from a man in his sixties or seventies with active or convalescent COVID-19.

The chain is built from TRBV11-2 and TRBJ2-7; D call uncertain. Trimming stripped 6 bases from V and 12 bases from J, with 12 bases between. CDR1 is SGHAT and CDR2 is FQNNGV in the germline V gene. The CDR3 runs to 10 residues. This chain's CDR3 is CASRLMKLYF. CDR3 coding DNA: TGTGCCAGCAGACTAATGAAGCTGTACTTC.

The DNA of the CDR3 is TGTGCCAGCAGTGACAGGGTTGGGGACACTGAAGCTTTCTTT. The encoded protein is CASSDRVGDTEAFF. The chain combines TRBV5-4 with TRBJ1-1; the match to TRBD1 covers 7 bases. CDR3 length: 14 amino acids. Germline CDR1 reads SGHNT; CDR2 reads YYREEE (reference sequence). Losses at the gene ends were 5 bases for V and 3 bases for J; bases not matched to a gene: 7.

CDR3 sequence reads: CASSQSSVAGLREQYF. The CDR3 DNA reads TGTGCCAGCAGCCAATCTTCGGTAGCGGGACTACGGGAGCAGTACTTC. The chain combines TRBV3-1 (or the pseudogene TRBV3-2) with TRBJ2-7; TRBD2 aligns across 8 bases. The CDR3 consists of 16 residues. The germline V gene encodes CDR1 LGHDT and CDR2 YNNKEL (reference sequence). Germline trimming cut 2 bases from V and 7 bases from J; bases unmatched to any gene: 13.

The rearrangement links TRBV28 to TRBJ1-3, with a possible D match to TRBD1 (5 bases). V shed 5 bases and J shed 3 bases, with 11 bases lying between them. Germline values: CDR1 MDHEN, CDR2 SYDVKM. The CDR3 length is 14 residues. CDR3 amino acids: CASSPDSNGNTIYF. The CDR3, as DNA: TGTGCCAGCAGTCCAGACAGCAATGGAAACACCATATATTTT.

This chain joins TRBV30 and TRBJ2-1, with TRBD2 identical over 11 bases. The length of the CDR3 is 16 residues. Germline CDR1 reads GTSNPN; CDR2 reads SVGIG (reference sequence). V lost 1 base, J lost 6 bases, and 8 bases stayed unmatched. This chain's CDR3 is CAWSASTSGVLNEQFF. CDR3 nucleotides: TGTGCCTGGAGTGCATCGACTAGCGGGGTCCTCAATGAGCAGTTCTTC.

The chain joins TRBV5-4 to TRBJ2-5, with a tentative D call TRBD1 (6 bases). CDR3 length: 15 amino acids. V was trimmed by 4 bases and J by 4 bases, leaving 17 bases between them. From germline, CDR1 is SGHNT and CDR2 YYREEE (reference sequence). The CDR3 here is CASSPPTGTGETQYF. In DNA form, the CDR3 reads TGTGCCAGCAGCCCGCCTACAGGGACCGGAGAGACCCAGTACTTC.

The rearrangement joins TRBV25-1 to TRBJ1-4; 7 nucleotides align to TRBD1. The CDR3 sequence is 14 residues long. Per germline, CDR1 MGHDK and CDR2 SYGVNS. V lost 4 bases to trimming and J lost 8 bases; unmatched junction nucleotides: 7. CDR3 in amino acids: CASSGRQGEEKLFF. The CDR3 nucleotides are TGTGCCAGCAGTGGACGACAGGGAGAGGAAAAACTGTTTTTT.

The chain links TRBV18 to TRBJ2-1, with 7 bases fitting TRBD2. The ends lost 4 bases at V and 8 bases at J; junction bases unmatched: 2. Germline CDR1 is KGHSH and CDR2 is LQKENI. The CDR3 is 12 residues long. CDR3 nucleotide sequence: TGTGCCAGCTCACTCCTAGCGGATGAGCAGTTCTTC. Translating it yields CASSLLADEQFF.

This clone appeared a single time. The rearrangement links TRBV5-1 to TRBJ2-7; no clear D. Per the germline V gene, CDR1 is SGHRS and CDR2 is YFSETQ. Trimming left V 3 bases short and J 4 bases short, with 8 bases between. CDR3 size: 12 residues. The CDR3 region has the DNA TGCGCCAGCAGCTCCGAGTTGTACGAGCAGTACTTC. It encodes CASSSELYEQYF. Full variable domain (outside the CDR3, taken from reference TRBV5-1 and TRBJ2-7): KAGVTQTPRYLIKTRGQQVTLSCSPISGHRSVSWYQQTPGQGLQFLFEYFSETQRNKGNFPGRFSGRQFSNSRSEMNVSTLELGDSALYLCASSSELYEQYFGPGTRLTVT.

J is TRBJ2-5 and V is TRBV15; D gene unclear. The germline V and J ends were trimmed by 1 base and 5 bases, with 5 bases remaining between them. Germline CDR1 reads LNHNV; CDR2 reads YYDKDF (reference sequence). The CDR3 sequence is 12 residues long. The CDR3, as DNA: TGTGCCACCAGCAGAGGTGAGGAGACCCAGTACTTC. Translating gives CATSRGEETQYF.

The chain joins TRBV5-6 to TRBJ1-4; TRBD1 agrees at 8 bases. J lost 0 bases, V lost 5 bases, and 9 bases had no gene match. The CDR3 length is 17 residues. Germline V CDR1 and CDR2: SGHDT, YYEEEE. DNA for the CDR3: TGTGCCAGCAGTGGTGGACAGGGCCGTGCAACTAATGAAAAACTGTTTTTT. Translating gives CASSGGQGRATNEKLFF.